A selection of T cell receptor beta chains follows, all from one sample in a study of blood T cell repertoires in COVID-19. The data were produced by immunoSEQ multiplex PCR, yet TCRdb's version contains in-frame clones alone and is incomplete. Of hundreds of thousands of clones in the sample, around 90% were seen once. Material for sequencing was peripheral blood. The receptors originated from a man aged 18-30 years with active or convalescent COVID-19. The CDR3 runs from the conserved cysteine through the conserved F or W. A D gene is named only where the DNA matches it firmly. The size field is filled for only some rows; it gives once, few, many or a size class.

v_gene,abundance,j_gene,d_gene,CDR3aa,CDR3nt
TRBV7-6,NA,TRBJ1-4,NA,CASSLAGPTTNEKLFF,TGTGCCAGCAGCTTAGCTGGGCCGACGACTAATGAAAAACTGTTTTTT
TRBV6-1,NA,TRBJ1-1,NA,CASSDRAGFTEAFF,TGTGCCAGCAGTGACAGGGCTGGTTTCACTGAAGCTTTCTTT
TRBV5-1,NA,TRBJ1-4,NA,CASSARSSGDEKLFF,TGCGCCAGCAGCGCGAGATCCTCGGGGGATGAAAAACTGTTTTTT
TRBV24-1,NA,TRBJ2-5,TRBD1,CATSDRRDRETQYF,TGTGCCACCAGTGACCGCCGGGACAGAGAGACCCAGTACTTC
TRBV5-4,NA,TRBJ1-4,TRBD1,CASSRQQGSNEKLFF,TGTGCCAGCAGCAGGCAACAGGGGTCTAATGAAAAACTGTTTTTT
TRBV7-9,NA,TRBJ1-5,NA,CASSLVGAETAPQHF,TGTGCCAGCAGCTTAGTAGGGGCAGAAACAGCGCCCCAGCATTTT
TRBV27,NA,TRBJ1-1,TRBD1,CASSLSGTGGTEAFF,TGTGCCAGCAGTTTATCCGGGACAGGGGGCACTGAAGCTTTCTTT
TRBV18,NA,TRBJ1-3,NA,CASSPPGRDSGNTIYF,TGTGCCAGCTCACCCCCGGGCAGGGACTCTGGAAACACCATATATTTT
TRBV12-3/TRBV12-4,few,TRBJ1-2,NA,CASSFSYGYTF,TGTGCCAGCAGTTTCAGTTATGGCTACACCTTC
TRBV15,NA,TRBJ2-2,TRBD2,CATSRGLAGAGGELFF,TGTGCCACCAGCAGAGGGCTAGCGGGAGCAGGCGGGGAGCTGTTTTTT
TRBV5-6,NA,TRBJ1-6,NA,CASSSNSPLHF,TGTGCCAGCAGCTCGAATTCACCCCTCCACTTT
TRBV27,NA,TRBJ2-3,NA,CASGRASGGPDTQYF,TGTGCCAGCGGGCGAGCTTCGGGGGGCCCAGATACGCAGTATTTT
TRBV4-1,NA,TRBJ1-5,NA,CASRRTGMGWPQHF,TGCGCCAGCCGACGAACAGGTATGGGGTGGCCCCAGCATTTT
TRBV20-1,NA,TRBJ1-5,TRBD1,CSASAGGDQPQHF,TGCAGTGCCAGTGCAGGGGGAGATCAGCCCCAGCATTTT
TRBV13,NA,TRBJ1-5,NA,CASTVGGGRLAQPQHF,TGTGCCAGCACCGTGGGGGGAGGGAGGCTTGCTCAGCCCCAGCATTTT
TRBV20-1,NA,TRBJ2-1,NA,CSAPSYNEQFF,TGCAGTGCTCCTTCCTACAATGAGCAGTTCTTC
TRBV10-3,NA,TRBJ1-3,NA,CAISETRGSGNTIYF,TGTGCCATCAGTGAGACCCGGGGCTCTGGAAACACCATATATTTT
TRBV28,NA,TRBJ1-4,NA,CASSLTRDEKLFF,TGTGCCAGCAGTTTAACCAGGGATGAAAAACTGTTTTTT
TRBV7-2,NA,TRBJ2-7,TRBD2,CASSGGLFNEQYF,TGTGCCAGCTCGGGGGGGCTGTTTAACGAGCAGTACTTC
TRBV5-1,NA,TRBJ1-3,TRBD1,CASSVQGTGNTIYF,TGCGCCAGCAGCGTACAGGGGACTGGAAACACCATATATTTT
TRBV2,NA,TRBJ2-1,TRBD2,CASPGRGVNNEQFF,TGTGCCAGTCCGGGGCGGGGGGTCAACAATGAGCAGTTCTTC
TRBV9,NA,TRBJ2-2,NA,CASSVGQNTGELFF,TGTGCCAGCAGCGTGGGACAGAACACCGGGGAGCTGTTTTTT
TRBV6-1,once,TRBJ1-2,TRBD1,CASSYQNRGGGYTF,TGTGCCAGCAGCTATCAAAACAGGGGGGGTGGCTACACCTTC
TRBV9,NA,TRBJ1-6,TRBD1,CASSEDRDRDNSPLHF,TGTGCCAGCAGCGAAGACCGGGACAGGGATAATTCACCCCTCCACTTT
TRBV21-1,NA,TRBJ1-6,NA,CASSKGTRGPYNSPLHF,TGTGCCAGCAGCAAAGGTACCAGGGGACCGTATAATTCACCCCTCCACTTT
TRBV5-1,few,TRBJ2-1,TRBD1,CASSFGTDPNEQFF,TGCGCCAGCAGCTTCGGGACAGATCCCAATGAGCAGTTCTTC
TRBV5-1,NA,TRBJ2-5,NA,CASSLSGAGETQYF,TGCGCCAGCAGCTTGTCAGGGGCTGGGGAGACCCAGTACTTC
TRBV24-1,NA,TRBJ1-1,TRBD1,CATSDTRQGIPEAFF,TGTGCCACCAGTGATACCCGACAGGGTATCCCTGAAGCTTTCTTT
TRBV2,NA,TRBJ1-1,NA,CASKEGGVDTEAFF,TGTGCCAGCAAAGAGGGAGGGGTTGACACTGAAGCTTTCTTT
TRBV27,NA,TRBJ2-1,NA,CASRSADSSYNEQFF,TGTGCCAGCAGATCTGCGGACAGCTCCTACAATGAGCAGTTCTTC
TRBV5-1,NA,TRBJ2-2,TRBD2,CASNSLRASGGSGELFF,TGCGCCAGCAACTCCCTCCGGGCGAGCGGGGGGTCCGGGGAGCTGTTTTTT
TRBV28,NA,TRBJ2-7,NA,CASSPTAYEQYF,TGTGCCAGCAGTCCAACGGCCTACGAGCAGTACTTC
TRBV25-1,NA,TRBJ2-7,NA,CASATFTDEPYEQYF,TGTGCCAGCGCTACCTTCACAGACGAACCCTACGAGCAGTACTTC
TRBV7-3,NA,TRBJ2-1,TRBD2,CASSLWGGYNEQFF,TGTGCCAGCAGCTTATGGGGGGGATACAATGAGCAGTTCTTC
TRBV5-1,NA,TRBJ2-1,TRBD2,CASSLPGLAGGPNEQFF,TGCGCCAGCAGCTTACCGGGACTAGCGGGGGGTCCCAATGAGCAGTTCTTC
TRBV11-2,NA,TRBJ1-2,TRBD1,CASSLDRAPSSGYTF,TGTGCCAGCAGCCTCGACAGGGCTCCCTCGTCGGGCTACACCTTC
TRBV28,NA,TRBJ2-7,NA,CASSLSRGDPSYEQYF,TGTGCCAGCAGTTTATCCAGGGGCGACCCTTCCTACGAGCAGTACTTC
TRBV6-5,NA,TRBJ2-3,TRBD2,CASSYRGLAGNTQYF,TGTGCCAGCAGTTACCGGGGACTAGCGGGAAATACGCAGTATTTT
TRBV6-5,once,TRBJ1-1,TRBD1,CASSLDRVNTEAFF,TGTGCCAGCAGCCTGGACAGGGTGAACACTGAAGCTTTCTTT
TRBV7-2,NA,TRBJ1-2,NA,CASSLFSGGYTF,TGTGCCAGCAGCTTATTTTCGGGGGGCTACACCTTC
TRBV5-6,NA,TRBJ2-1,TRBD1,CASSQDRDNEQFF,TGTGCCAGCAGCCAAGACAGGGACAATGAGCAGTTCTTC
TRBV5-1,NA,TRBJ2-3,NA,CASRWEFSTDTQYF,TGCGCCAGCAGATGGGAGTTCAGCACAGATACGCAGTATTTT
TRBV28,NA,TRBJ1-1,TRBD1,CASHRGAGREAFF,TGTGCCTCCCACAGGGGCGCAGGCCGTGAGGCTTTCTTT